This T cell receptor (beta chain) was retrieved from a study of T cells in Graves' hyperthyroidism and ophthalmopathy. Researchers barred patients who had uncontrolled infection, other autoimmune disease, pregnancy or lactation. This clonotype showed up many times. TCR beta CDR3 regions were amplified from RNA. The study used the HTBI primer set for a first-round RT-PCR of the TCR CDR3. TCRdb called the multiplex PCR reads again in MiXCR, with one record for every CDR3 protein. The sample has almost 600,000 distinct CDR3 sequences; roughly 50% are singletons. The sequencing sample was made of peripheral blood or thyroid tissue (not recorded which). The source is a woman aged 18-35 years with Graves' hyperthyroidism.

The CDR3 DNA is TGTGCCAGCAGCCCGATGGAACAAGCTTTCTTT. Translation gives CASSPMEQAFF. This chain links TRBV7-9 with TRBJ1-1; D not resolved. Germline assignment: CDR1 SEHNR and CDR2 FQNEAQ (reference sequence). There are 11 residues in the CDR3. Trimming took 5 bases from V and 9 from J, leaving 10 bases between them.